What follows are 9 T cell receptor beta chains derived from one specimen sequenced in a study of human T cells and chemical hapten exposure. Using its own MiXCR run on the RACE reads, TCRdb lists one record per CDR3 protein. Here the sample spans 150,000 to 200,000 distinct CDR3 sequences, around 24% being singletons. Time point described: patch test 1, 2 weeks after DPC sensitization. Stated treatment: therapeutic diphenylcyclopropenone sensitization with weekly scalp DPC. The specimen comprised whole blood, sampled in connection with sensitization to the hapten diphenylcyclopropenone (DPC). The receptors come from a woman between 45 and 65 years old with alopecia areata. Some clones in this sample may be carry-over from other donors' samples.

Many counts were recorded for this clonotype. The J gene is TRBJ2-3, the V gene TRBV29-1; D gene ambiguous. The length of the CDR3 is 11 residues. The germline CDR1 and CDR2 sequences are SQVTM and ANQGSEA. With 0 bases removed from V and 3 bases from J, the gap between germline ends came to 1 base. The CDR3 bases are TGCAGCGTTGAAGAAACAGATACGCAGTATTTT. As protein: CSVEETDTQYF.

This clonotype was observed a few times. The J gene is TRBJ1-1, the V gene TRBV7-8, with D perhaps matching TRBD1 (5 bases). This CDR3 comprises 13 residues. The germline V and J ends were trimmed by 6 bases and 5 bases, with 13 bases remaining between them. Germline CDR1 is SGHVS and CDR2 is FQNEAQ. CDR3 residues: CASRSSRGTEAFF. DNA of the CDR3: TGTGCCAGCAGGAGTTCAAGGGGTACTGAAGCTTTCTTT.

J is TRBJ2-2 and V is TRBV2; D unresolved. The CDR3 is made up of 16 amino acids. The V gene's germline CDR1 is SNHLY and CDR2 FYNNEI. Trimming took off 3 bases at V and 10 bases at J, with 21 bases between the two ends. CDR3 protein: CASSEGRQLPKVELFF. The CDR3 DNA reads as TGTGCCAGCAGTGAGGGCAGGCAGTTACCGAAAGTGGAGCTGTTTTTT. Using reference TRBV2 and TRBJ2-2 for the parts outside the CDR3, the full variable domain is EPEVTQTPSHQVTQMGQEVILRCVPISNHLYFYWYRQILGQKVEFLVSFYNNEISEKSEIFDDQFSVERPDGSNFTLKIRSTKLEDSAMYFCASSEGRQLPKVELFFGEGSRLTVL.

The CDR3 reads CASRGEREAEDTQYF. CDR3 DNA: TGTGCCAGCAGAGGGGAACGGGAGGCAGAAGATACGCAGTATTTT. The J gene is TRBJ2-3, the V gene TRBV12-3 or TRBV12-4, with 7 positions matching TRBD2. There are 15 residues in the CDR3. The trim removed 6 bases at V and 5 bases at J, leaving 11 bases unmatched.

The chain is built from TRBV7-9 and TRBJ2-5; the match to TRBD2 covers 7 bases. There are 14 residues in the CDR3. CDR1 is SEHNR and CDR2 is FQNEAQ in the germline V gene (reference sequence). V trimming: 5 bases; J trimming: 1 base; junction bases outside the gene matches: 4. The CDR3 coding sequence is TGTGCCAGCAGCCGAAGCGGGGCCCAAGAGACCCAGTACTTC. It specifies CASSRSGAQETQYF.

The chain is built from TRBV19 and TRBJ1-2, with a tentative D call TRBD1 (6 bases). This CDR3 region has 13 residues. CDR1 is LNHDA and CDR2 is SQIVND in the germline V gene (reference sequence). V lost 5 bases, J lost 4 bases, and 11 bases lay in between. CDR3 residues: CASSPQGLYGYTF. CDR3 DNA: TGTGCCAGTAGTCCTCAGGGGCTCTATGGCTACACCTTC.

This clonotype showed up just a few times. This chain connects TRBV18 to TRBJ2-1, with 8 bases that match TRBD2. Germline trimming cut 3 bases from V and 8 bases from J; bases unmatched to any gene: 3. The CDR3 spans 13 residues. Germline CDR1 KGHSH, CDR2 LQKENI. The CDR3 protein is CASSPSGSDEQFF. The CDR3 DNA reads TGTGCCAGCTCACCGAGCGGGAGCGATGAGCAGTTCTTC.

The rearrangement uses TRBV20-1 and TRBJ2-2, with TRBD2 matching 7 bases. With V trimmed by 3 bases and J by 0 bases, 1 base remained unmatched. CDR1 and CDR2 (germline): DFQATT, SNEGSKA (reference sequence). This CDR3 has 14 amino acids. CDR3 residues: CSASGLANTGELFF. DNA for the CDR3: TGCAGTGCTAGTGGACTAGCGAACACCGGGGAGCTGTTTTTT.

The DNA of the CDR3 is TGCGCCAGCAGCTTGGAAGGGACAGGATCGAACACTGAAGCTTTCTTT. This translates into CASSLEGTGSNTEAFF. This chain joins TRBV5-1 and TRBJ1-1, with 8 bases matching TRBD1. Germline V CDR1 and CDR2: SGHRS, YFSETQ. The trim removed 0 bases at V and 1 base at J, leaving 5 bases unmatched. The length of the CDR3 is 16 residues.